Listed here are 22 T cell receptor beta chains from one sample, sequenced in a study of identical twins. MiXCR, run by TCRdb on the 5' RACE reads, gives a single entry per CDR3 protein. The table shows some 1,700,000 distinct CDR3 sequences, with more than 30% occurring only once. The sequenced sample was cord blood. Receptors were obtained from a newborn girl in good health.

This clonotype was recorded a few times. V is TRBV9 and J is TRBJ2-3, with a possible D match to TRBD2 (5 bases). The CDR3 is made up of 16 amino acids. Germline CDR1 SGDLS, CDR2 YYNGEE. V was pared by 1 base and J by 2 bases, with 14 bases between. Here the CDR3 DNA reads TGTGCCAGCAGCGTAAACCCGGCGGGCCCCACAGATACGCAGTATTTT. Its translation is CASSVNPAGPTDTQYF.

The chain combines TRBV3-1 with TRBJ1-2; weak D call: TRBD1 (6 bases). The CDR3 totals 14 residues. Trimming cost V 4 bases and J 4 bases, with 13 bases left between them. Germline V gives CDR1 LGHDT, CDR2 YNNKEL (reference sequence). The CDR3 DNA sequence: TGTGCCAGCAGCCCCCCTACAGGGCTCTATGGCTACACCTTC. It yields the protein CASSPPTGLYGYTF.

V usage is TRBV20-1 and J usage is TRBJ2-2, with D maybe TRBD2 (5 bases). The germline CDR1 and CDR2 sequences are DFQATT and SNEGSKA (reference sequence). The CDR3 extends over 15 amino acids. Trimming cost V 0 bases and J 2 bases, with 10 bases left between them. The CDR3, as DNA: TGCAGTGCTAGAGATCGCCTAGCCAACACCGGGGAGCTGTTTTTT. Its translation: CSARDRLANTGELFF.

This chain links TRBV12-3 or TRBV12-4 with TRBJ1-1; D perhaps matches TRBD1 (5 bases). Between the trimmed V and J ends, which lost 0 bases and 3 bases, there was a span of 14 bases. The CDR3 sequence is 16 residues long. In nucleotides, the CDR3 is TGTGCCAGCAGTTTAGCGCGGGCAGGGAGGGACACTGAAGCTTTCTTT. It encodes CASSLARAGRDTEAFF.

Worth noting for this clonotype: At one of its ends the junction is not consistent with the germline gene, which may arise from a read error. The chain links TRBV29-1 to TRBJ2-5; tentatively, D is TRBD1 or TRBD2 (6 bases each). Germline CDR1 reads SQVTM; CDR2 reads ANQGSEA. This CDR3 has 16 residues. The CDR3 reads CGVAGTRRESLETQYF. Here the CDR3 DNA reads TGCGGCGTCGCCGGGACAAGGAGGGAGAGTCTAGAGACCCAGTACTTC. The full variable domain, rest sourced from reference TRBV29-1 and TRBJ2-5, is SAVISQKPSRDICQRGTSLTIQCQVDSQVTMMFWYRQQPGQSLTLIATANQGSEATYESGFVIDKFPISRPNLTFSTLTVSNMSPEDSSIYLCGVAGTRRESLETQYFGPGTRLLVL.

This chain connects TRBV2 to TRBJ2-7, with 11 bases that match TRBD2. The last part of the DNA fits TRBJ2-5 better; the J call may be wrong. The CDR3 loop spans 17 amino acids. Germline assignment: CDR1 SNHLY and CDR2 FYNNEI. CDR3 in amino acids: CASSRSETSGVKETQYF. The CDR3 DNA reads as TGTGCCAGCAGCCGCTCAGAGACTAGCGGGGTCAAAGAGACCCAGTACTTC.

This chain uses TRBV20-1 with TRBJ2-1; D perhaps matches TRBD2 (8 bases). The J call could be wrong; TRBJ2-7 is a better fit for the DNA end. The CDR3 length is 16 residues. CDR1 and CDR2 from the germline V gene are DFQATT and SNEGSKA (reference sequence). CDR3 sequence (DNA): TGCAGTGCTAGAGGGACTAGCAGGGGGTCCTACAATGAGCAGTACTTC. Translated: CSARGTSRGSYNEQYF.

This clonotype came up a few times. V gene TRBV24-1 combines with J gene TRBJ2-1, with 10 positions matching TRBD1. This CDR3 has 15 amino acids. Germline trimming cut 3 bases from V and 7 bases from J; bases unmatched to any gene: 5. Germline V gene sequence: CDR1 KGHDR, CDR2 SFDVKD. This CDR3 is CATSDMTGGLNEQFF. The CDR3 bases are TGTGCCACCAGTGATATGACAGGGGGCCTGAATGAGCAGTTCTTC.

The chain couples TRBV5-1 to TRBJ2-3, with 10 bases that match TRBD2. CDR3 length equals 15 residues. The germline V gene encodes CDR1 SGHRS and CDR2 YFSETQ. V trimming: 2 bases; J trimming: 6 bases; junction bases outside the gene matches: 6. The CDR3 sequence is CASSLAGGPWDTQYF. CDR3 nucleotides: TGCGCCAGCAGCTTAGCGGGAGGGCCCTGGGATACGCAGTATTTT. Combining the CDR3 with reference TRBV5-1 and TRBJ2-3 gives the whole variable domain KAGVTQTPRYLIKTRGQQVTLSCSPISGHRSVSWYQQTPGQGLQFLFEYFSETQRNKGNFPGRFSGRQFSNSRSEMNVSTLELGDSALYLCASSLAGGPWDTQYFGPGTRLTVL.

This clonotype was counted many times. One end of the junction is discordant with germline, which a read error may explain. V and J are TRBV6-1 and TRBJ1-1, with 9 bases lining up with TRBD1. Germline V gene lookup returns CDR1 MNHNS and CDR2 SASEGT. The CDR3 length is 14 residues. CDR3 nucleotide sequence: TGCGCCAGCAGCCGGACAGGGGAGAACACTGAAGCTTTCTTT. Encoded protein: CASSRTGENTEAFF.

The V and J genes are TRBV4-1 and TRBJ2-7; D assignment may be TRBD1 or TRBD2 (5 bases each). Near its end, the DNA agrees better with TRBJ2-5, so the J call may be wrong. This CDR3 contains 15 residues. Germline loops: CDR1 MGHRA, CDR2 YSYEKL. Here the CDR3 DNA reads TGCGCCAGCAGCCAGCCAGGGTCGGGGAAAGAGACCCAGTACTTC. Encoded protein: CASSQPGSGKETQYF.

The chain recombines TRBV4-1 with TRBJ1-1, with D tentatively TRBD1 (6 bases). This CDR3 region has 15 residues. The ends were cut back, 0 bases at V and 1 base at J, with 9 bases in the middle. Germline CDR1 and CDR2: MGHRA and YSYEKL. CDR3 coding DNA: TGCGCCAGCAGCCAAGAAAGACAGGAGAACACTGAAGCTTTCTTT. Its translation is CASSQERQENTEAFF.

CDR3 DNA sequence: TGTGCCAGCAGCTTTAGCGCGGGGGCCAATGAGCAGTTCTTC. Translation gives CASSFSAGANEQFF. This chain joins TRBV5-4 and TRBJ2-1; maybe TRBD2 (7 bases). Germline V CDR1 and CDR2: SGHNT, YYREEE (reference sequence). The CDR3 is 14 residues long. Trimming pared 2 bases from V and 6 bases from J, leaving 12 bases between.

A few counts support this clonotype. The chain is built from TRBV2 and TRBJ2-4, with 12 bases lining up with TRBD2. The J call is uncertain, as TRBJ2-7 better fits the DNA end. The CDR3 sequence is 14 residues long. CDR1 is SNHLY, CDR2 FYNNEI, per germline. The CDR3: CASCPSGGVCEQYF. The CDR3 DNA follows: TGTGCCAGCTGTCCTAGCGGGGGGGTGTGCGAGCAGTACTTC.

The count of this clonotype is one. J is TRBJ2-7 and V is TRBV20-1; perhaps TRBD1 as D (6 bases). With the DNA end fitting TRBJ2-5 better, the J assignment may be wrong. The CDR3 spans 13 residues. Germline values: CDR1 DFQATT, CDR2 SNEGSKA (reference sequence). CDR3: CSARLGAWETQYF. The CDR3 nucleotides are TGCAGTGCTAGATTGGGGGCATGGGAGACCCAGTACTTC.

This rearrangement joins TRBV9 to TRBJ1-1, with D hard to call. Germline CDR1 SGDLS, CDR2 YYNGEE. There are 14 residues in the CDR3. V shed 0 bases and J shed 0 bases, with 6 bases lying between them. The CDR3 coding sequence is TGTGCCAGCAGCGTAGAGTACATGAACACTGAAGCTTTCTTT. Encoded protein: CASSVEYMNTEAFF.

The chain uses TRBV5-1 and TRBJ1-1; TRBD1 aligns across 9 bases. The CDR3 is made up of 14 amino acids. V was pared by 5 bases and J by 3 bases, with 5 bases of the junction left unmatched. Per the germline V gene, CDR1 is SGHRS and CDR2 is YFSETQ. The DNA for the CDR3 is TGCGCCAGCAGATCGGGACAGGGATACACTGAAGCTTTCTTT. Translation gives CASRSGQGYTEAFF.

Many counts were recorded for this clonotype. This rearrangement joins TRBV12-3 or TRBV12-4 to TRBJ2-3; TRBD1 might be the D (5 bases). Trimming shortened V by 5 bases and J by 2 bases, and 11 bases separated the two germline ends. This CDR3 has 14 amino acids. DNA for the CDR3: TGTGCCAGCAGTACTCAGGGTACCACAGATACGCAGTATTTT. Translating it yields CASSTQGTTDTQYF.

This clonotype occurred a few times. The chain combines TRBV29-1 with TRBJ2-5; D is perhaps TRBD1 (6 bases). This CDR3 has 10 amino acids. Germline values: CDR1 SQVTM, CDR2 ANQGSEA. Trimming took 0 bases from V and 11 from J, leaving 7 bases between them. The CDR3 region is CSVEDQGQYF. The CDR3 bases are TGCAGCGTTGAAGATCAGGGGCAGTACTTC.

The V call is TRBV5-1, the J call TRBJ2-7; maybe TRBD2 (6 bases). Germline CDR1 SGHRS, CDR2 YFSETQ. The CDR3 has 16 amino acids. Trimming took off 0 bases at V and 3 bases at J, with 16 bases between the two ends. CDR3 residues: CASSLAKTGLLYEQYF. The CDR3 nucleotides read TGCGCCAGCAGCTTGGCCAAGACGGGACTCCTCTACGAGCAGTACTTC.

The table lists this clonotype with a few counts. The chain employs TRBV5-5 and TRBJ1-1; D remains ambiguous. Germline values: CDR1 SGHKS, CDR2 YYEKEE (reference sequence). This CDR3 is 12 amino acids long. V gave up 2 bases and J gave up 3 bases, with 5 bases separating them. CDR3 sequence (DNA): TGTGCCAGCAGCTTTCCCTACACTGAAGCTTTCTTT. Translating it yields CASSFPYTEAFF.

The chain carries TRBV29-1 and TRBJ2-7; 10 bases match TRBD1. Germline V lookup: CDR1 SQVTM, CDR2 ANQGSEA. Trimming took 8 bases from V and 6 from J; bases not matched to a gene: 10. The length of the CDR3 is 13 residues. Here the CDR3 DNA reads TGCAGCCCAAGTGAGACAGGGGGCGCCGAGCAGTACTTC. Its translation is CSPSETGGAEQYF.